This T cell receptor beta chain was retrieved from a study of lymphopenia after photon versus proton radiotherapy. Whole-study results and caveats: Oligoclonal CD8+ Temra expansion after nadir drove photon patients' diversity drop. Only patients who died were analyzed for survival; proton advantage is unproven.

As regards this clone: What it binds is unknown.

Per germline, CDR1 SGHRS and CDR2 YFSETQ. V lost 0 bases and J lost 2; bases outside the gene matches: 5. This CDR3 has 15 amino acids. Method: immunoSEQ multiplex PCR; TCRdb's copy keeps in-frame clones and lacks some. The sample comprises about 35,000 clones, roughly 90% of which are singletons, and about 16% rests with the top ten. The sample was peripheral blood, taken from a patient treated with photon-based radiotherapy. J is TRBJ2-7 and V is TRBV5-1; TRBD1 matches 7 bases. The TCR comes from a man between 60 and 75 years old with cholangiocarcinoma. The CDR3 here is CASSLGQGSTYEQYF. CDR3 nucleotide sequence: TGCGCCAGCAGCTTGGGACAGGGCTCGACCTACGAGCAGTACTTC.